The clone carrying this T cell receptor (beta chain) has more than one count but fewer than ten. Its antigen remains unidentified. Germline CDR1 is SGHTA and CDR2 is FQGNSA. The CDR3 is 13 amino acids. Trimming took off 0 bases at V and 1 base at J, with 4 bases between the two ends. These data originate in a study of beta chain features in type 1 diabetes. About the study: Sorted cells from all samples, numbering fewer than 120,000,000, were examined. Overall study findings and caveats: cDNA sequencing could over-represent cells with high TCR expression. All four CD4+ subsets of Type 1 diabetes patients contained TCRB CDR3s that were moderately but significantly shorter.

Expressed TCRB transcripts were sequenced, since all the RNA that had been isolated was reverse transcribed. Clones were sequenced by immunoSEQ multiplex PCR, and TCRdb holds only the in-frame ones, with some missing. This sample has fewer than 200,000 clones, with about 8.1% found just once. This TCR was recovered from a man aged 18-30 years in good health. The rearrangement joins TRBV7-2 to TRBJ2-7; no reliable D call. Sequenced sample: central memory CD4+ T cells from blood. The DNA for the CDR3 is TGTGCCAGCAGCTTAGCTCATTCCTACGAGCAGTACTTC. Translated, it gives CASSLAHSYEQYF.